This T cell receptor beta chain was found in a study of Ad26.COV2.S vaccination and SARS-CoV-2 variants. Treatment noted: roughly 18 received Ad26.COV2.S at low or high dose, single or two shots; a few received placebo; per-sample allocation not given. At day 63 after the first vaccine or placebo injection, samples were drawn. The assay was immunoSEQ multiplex PCR, and TCRdb's table has in-frame clones only and misses some. Counted here are roughly 350,000 clones, about nine tenths occurring once; the ten biggest clones make up approximately 3.6%. This CDR3 region has 11 residues. Germline lookup yields CDR1 GTSNPN and CDR2 SVGIG (reference sequence). Deletions cut 3 bases from V and 6 bases from J, with 9 bases between.

The source is a person aged 18 to 59 who received the Ad26.COV2.S COVID-19 vaccine or a placebo. Sequenced material: peripheral blood, taken in a trial of Ad26.COV2.S vaccine versus placebo. The chain couples TRBV30 to TRBJ2-7, with D possibly matching TRBD2 (5 bases). The CDR3 sequence is CAWSKGLEQYF. The DNA of the CDR3 is TGTGCCTGGAGCAAAGGACTCGAGCAGTACTTC.